One and the same sample provided the 21 T cell receptor beta chains below, sequenced in a study of blood T cell repertoires in COVID-19. Using immunoSEQ multiplex PCR, the repertoire was profiled, and TCRdb retains in-frame clones only, with some absent. The sample records 200,000 to 300,000 clones, roughly 83% being singletons. The sample comprised peripheral blood. The receptors shown here come from an elderly man with acute or convalescent COVID-19.

This clone was counted a single time. V gene TRBV24-1 combines with J gene TRBJ1-5, with 7 bases that match TRBD1. This CDR3 has 14 residues. Unmatched junction bases numbered 6, after V lost 4 bases and J lost 7 bases. Germline loops: CDR1 KGHDR, CDR2 SFDVKD. The CDR3 nucleotides read TGTGCCACCAGTGAAGGAGGGGGCAGCCAGCCCCAGCATTTT. Protein: CATSEGGGSQPQHF.

The rearrangement joins TRBV6-2 or TRBV6-3 to TRBJ2-3; D might be TRBD2 (6 bases). This CDR3 comprises 18 residues. From germline, CDR1 is MNHEY and CDR2 SVGEGT. V shed 2 bases and J shed 6 bases, with 24 bases lying between them. The CDR3 loop reads CASSYVGRLVLGRDTQYF. CDR3 bases: TGTGCCAGCAGTTACGTTGGTCGCCTTGTCCTGGGGAGGGATACGCAGTATTTT.

The chain uses TRBV5-1 and TRBJ2-7, with a possible D match to TRBD1 (5 bases). CDR3 length equals 15 residues. The germline V gene has CDR1 SGHRS and CDR2 YFSETQ. Trimming took 0 bases from V and 6 from J, leaving 16 bases between them. CDR3 amino acids: CASSLVARAAGEQYF. The CDR3 nucleotides are TGCGCCAGCAGCTTGGTCGCCAGGGCTGCCGGCGAGCAGTACTTC. The full variable domain, its missing parts supplied by reference TRBV5-1 and TRBJ2-7, is KAGVTQTPRYLIKTRGQQVTLSCSPISGHRSVSWYQQTPGQGLQFLFEYFSETQRNKGNFPGRFSGRQFSNSRSEMNVSTLELGDSALYLCASSLVARAAGEQYFGPGTRLTVT.

This sequence joins TRBV7-2 and TRBJ2-1, with a weak D call TRBD2 (7 bases). Trimming cost V 5 bases and J 7 bases, with 12 bases left between them. The CDR3 has 13 residues. Germline lookup yields CDR1 SGHTA and CDR2 FQGNSA. The CDR3 region has the DNA TGTGCCAGCAGCGGGGGGGCCCGGAATGAGCAGTTCTTC. Its protein is CASSGGARNEQFF.

The chain carries TRBV7-2 and TRBJ1-2; D gene uncertain. The germline CDR1 and CDR2 sequences are SGHTA and FQGNSA. V was clipped by 5 bases and J by 0 bases, with 13 bases between them. This CDR3 has 15 residues. This chain's CDR3 is CASSPDGLTNYGYTF. The CDR3, as DNA: TGTGCCAGCAGCCCAGACGGACTAACTAACTATGGCTACACCTTC.

J is TRBJ2-5 and V is TRBV18; weak D call: TRBD2 (5 bases). The V end lost 3 bases, the J end lost 2 bases, and 16 bases lay between the germline ends. The CDR3 contains 16 residues. CDR1 is KGHSH, CDR2 LQKENI, per germline. The DNA of the CDR3 is TGTGCCAGCTCACCTCTCCGAACTCCGGGGCAAGAGACCCAGTACTTC. It specifies CASSPLRTPGQETQYF.

This chain links TRBV19 with TRBJ2-3; TRBD2 agrees at 7 bases. CDR1 and CDR2 from the germline V gene are LNHDA and SQIVND (reference sequence). The V gene end was trimmed by 4 bases and the J gene end by 2 bases; junction bases not matched to a gene: 9. This CDR3 has 16 amino acids. This CDR3 is CASSTRLAGYTDTQYF. CDR3 DNA: TGTGCCAGTAGTACTCGACTAGCCGGGTACACAGATACGCAGTATTTT. Supplemented by reference TRBV19 and TRBJ2-3, the full variable domain reads DGGITQSPKYLFRKEGQNVTLSCEQNLNHDAMYWYRQDPGQGLRLIYYSQIVNDFQKGDIAEGYSVSREKKESFPLTVTSAQKNPTAFYLCASSTRLAGYTDTQYFGPGTRLTVL.

The rearrangement uses TRBV7-2 and TRBJ2-3, with TRBD1 matching 9 bases. This CDR3 has 14 residues. Germline CDR1 is SGHTA and CDR2 is FQGNSA. V lost 5 bases to trimming and J lost 4 bases; unmatched junction nucleotides: 4. For the CDR3, the DNA is TGTGCCAGCAGCCACGACAGGGGGGCAGATACGCAGTATTTT. Translating it yields CASSHDRGADTQYF.

The chain has TRBV19 and TRBJ1-5; TRBD1 aligns across 7 bases. CDR3 length: 13 amino acids. V lost 7 bases, J lost 7 bases, and 7 bases stayed unmatched. Germline V gene sequence: CDR1 LNHDA, CDR2 SQIVND (reference sequence). The DNA of the CDR3 is TGTGCCAGTACCCGACAGGGAGGACAGCCCCAGCATTTT. It yields the protein CASTRQGGQPQHF.

The chain joins TRBV6-5 to TRBJ2-1; maybe TRBD1 (5 bases). V was pared by 6 bases and J by 4 bases, with 16 bases between. This CDR3 has 15 amino acids. Germline-derived CDR1 and CDR2 are MNHEY and SVGAGI. This chain's CDR3 is CASSLAGSPYNEQFF. CDR3 in DNA: TGTGCCAGCAGCCTTGCAGGGTCCCCTTACAATGAGCAGTTCTTC.

CDR3 sequence (DNA): TGTGCCAGCAGCAAAGTTGGGGCAGGGTATGGCTACACCTTC. Protein sequence: CASSKVGAGYGYTF. The chain links TRBV21-1 to TRBJ1-2; TRBD1 reflects the table's D call only, with no check against the DNA. TRBV21-1 is annotated as a pseudogene. CDR3 size: 14 residues.

The genes are TRBV3-1 (or the pseudogene TRBV3-2) and TRBJ1-6; no clear D. In germline, CDR1 is LGHDT, CDR2 YNNKEL (reference sequence). The V gene lost 3 bases and the J gene lost 3 bases, with 9 bases spanning the gap. This CDR3 comprises 15 residues. The CDR3 region is CASSHPTSYNSPLHF. In DNA form, the CDR3 reads TGTGCCAGCAGCCACCCGACAAGCTATAATTCACCCCTCCACTTT.

The chain joins TRBV10-3 to TRBJ1-2, with 9 bases lining up with TRBD1. Unmatched junction bases numbered 8, after V lost 6 bases and J lost 6 bases. Looked up from germline, CDR1 is ENHRY and CDR2 is SYGVKD. This CDR3 spans 14 amino acids. CDR3 DNA sequence: TGTGCCATCAGCCCCGGGACAGGGAAGGATGGCTACACCTTC. This encodes CAISPGTGKDGYTF.

The rearrangement links TRBV15 to TRBJ2-1; TRBD2 agrees at 12 bases. Trimming removed 4 bases from V and 4 bases from J; junction bases left unmatched: 8. The germline CDR1 and CDR2 sequences are LNHNV and YYDKDF (reference sequence). There are 17 residues in the CDR3. CDR3 sequence: CATSTSSGGAFYNEQFF. The CDR3, as DNA: TGTGCCACCAGCACATCTAGCGGGGGGGCTTTTTACAATGAGCAGTTCTTC. The complete variable domain, with remaining parts taken from reference TRBV15 and TRBJ2-1, reads DAMVIQNPRYQVTQFGKPVTLSCSQTLNHNVMYWYQQKSSQAPKLLFHYYDKDFNNEADTPDNFQSRRPNTSFCFLDIRSPGLGDTAMYLCATSTSSGGAFYNEQFFGPGTRLTVL.

This clone was seen just once. The gene calls are TRBV7-9 and TRBJ1-2; 8 nucleotides match TRBD1. This CDR3 is built from 14 residues. Trimming removed 4 bases from V and 4 bases from J; junction bases left unmatched: 5. CDR1 and CDR2 (germline): SEHNR, FQNEAQ (reference sequence). CDR3: CASSSGQGSYGYTF. CDR3 DNA sequence: TGTGCCAGCAGCTCAGGACAGGGAAGCTATGGCTACACCTTC. Full variable domain (missing parts from reference TRBV7-9 and TRBJ1-2): DTGVSQNPRHKITKRGQNVTFRCDPISEHNRLYWYRQTLGQGPEFLTYFQNEAQLEKSRLLSDRFSAERPKGSFSTLEIQRTEQGDSAMYLCASSSGQGSYGYTFGSGTRLTVV.

The V and J genes are TRBV7-2 and TRBJ1-6; 7 nucleotides line up with TRBD1. Germline V CDR1 and CDR2: SGHTA, FQGNSA. This CDR3 has 14 residues. Unmatched junction bases numbered 8, after V lost 4 bases and J lost 11 bases. The CDR3 loop is CASSSSGGGAPLHF. The CDR3 DNA reads as TGTGCCAGCAGCTCTTCAGGGGGAGGTGCACCCCTCCACTTT.

Only a few counts were recorded for this clone. Other nucleotide sequences from this sample produce the same CDR3. The chain couples TRBV11-1 to TRBJ2-3; D gene uncertain. The CDR3 is 14 residues long. Per germline, CDR1 SGHAT and CDR2 FQDESV (reference sequence). Trimming took off 2 bases at V and 1 base at J, with 7 bases between the two ends. Here the CDR3 reads CASSLSGGTDTQYF. CDR3 nucleotide sequence: TGTGCCAGCAGCTTATCCGGAGGCACAGATACGCAGTATTTT.

The CDR3 DNA follows: TGTGCCAGCAGCTTCTCACAGGAGAAGCCCCTCCACTTT. Its protein product is CASSFSQEKPLHF. The chain joins TRBV7-2 to TRBJ1-6; possibly TRBD1 for D (5 bases). The germline V gene has CDR1 SGHTA and CDR2 FQGNSA. V lost 3 bases and J lost 13, with 13 bases in between. CDR3 size: 13 residues.

The rearrangement links TRBV4-2 to TRBJ1-5; D is possibly TRBD1 (6 bases). CDR1 and CDR2 (germline): LGHNA, YNFKEQ. The V end lost 1 base, the J end lost 1 base, and 14 bases lay between the germline ends. This CDR3 has 17 amino acids. CDR3 residues: CASSQARGGGSNQPQHF. For the CDR3, the DNA is TGTGCCAGCAGCCAAGCTAGGGGGGGAGGAAGCAATCAGCCCCAGCATTTT.

This clone was recorded a few times. The V call is TRBV29-1, the J call TRBJ1-1; possibly TRBD1 for D (5 bases). Germline-derived CDR1 and CDR2 are SQVTM and ANQGSEA. The CDR3 length is 13 residues. Trimming took off 4 bases at V and 5 bases at J, with 14 bases between the two ends. The CDR3 region has the DNA TGCAGCGTTGTCTCCTGGGGGGGGACTGAAGCTTTCTTT. It specifies CSVVSWGGTEAFF.

This clone showed up just once. The genes are TRBV28 and TRBJ1-2; no clear D. This CDR3 comprises 13 residues. Germline assignment: CDR1 MDHEN and CDR2 SYDVKM. The germline V and J ends were trimmed by 1 base and 4 bases, with 7 bases remaining between them. The CDR3 region has the DNA TGTGCCAGCAGTTTATACAGCAGCTATGGCTACACCTTC. Translating it yields CASSLYSSYGYTF.